The clone carrying this TCR beta chain was counted at least ten times. Its specificity is not known. The data were obtained in a study of identical twins. The study, taken as a whole, reports: Partial confounding of zero-insertion analyses by invariant MAIT and iNKT cells was possible. Twins showed weaker excess sharing in their beta out-of-frame sequences.

MiXCR, applied by TCRdb to the 5' RACE reads, yields one record per CDR3 protein. This sample yields 250,000 to 350,000 distinct CDR3 sequences, of which over 8.5% are seen a single time; 6% to 8.5% belongs to the top ten. The CDR3 totals 15 residues. Germline V gives CDR1 ENHRY, CDR2 SYGVKD. V lost 6 bases and J lost 1; bases outside the gene matches: 5. With no exceptions, donors were healthy Caucasians. The sample was also reused in another study, on yellow fever vaccine responses in identical twins.

This rearrangement joins TRBV10-3 to TRBJ2-7, with 11 bases that match TRBD1. The specimen was CD8+ T cells sorted from blood. The clonotype was recovered from a woman between 18 and 29 years old in good health. The CDR3 sequence: CAIRTGTGGSYEQYF. In DNA, the CDR3 is TGTGCCATCAGAACCGGGACAGGGGGTTCCTACGAGCAGTACTTC.